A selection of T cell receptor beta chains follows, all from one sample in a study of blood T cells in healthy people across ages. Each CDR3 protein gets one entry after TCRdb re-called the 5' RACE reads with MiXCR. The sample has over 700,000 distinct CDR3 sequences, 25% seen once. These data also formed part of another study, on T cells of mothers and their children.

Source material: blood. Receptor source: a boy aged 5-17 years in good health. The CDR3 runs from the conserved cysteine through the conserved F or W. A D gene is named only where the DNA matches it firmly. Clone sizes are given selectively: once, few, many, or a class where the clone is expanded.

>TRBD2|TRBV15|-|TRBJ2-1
CATSSGLAGGPEFF
TGTGCCACCTCCTCCGGACTAGCGGGAGGGCCAGAGTTCTTC
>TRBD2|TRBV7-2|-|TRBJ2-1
CASRTAGLAPDEQFF
TGTGCCAGCAGAACGGCGGGACTAGCTCCAGATGAGCAGTTCTTC
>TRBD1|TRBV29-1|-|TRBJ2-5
CSVVGRGQETQYF
TGCAGCGTTGTTGGCAGGGGGCAGGAGACCCAGTACTTC
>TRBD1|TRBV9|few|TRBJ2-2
CASSLNRDREQTGELFF
TGTGCCAGCAGCCTGAACCGGGACAGGGAGCAAACCGGGGAGCTGTTTTTT
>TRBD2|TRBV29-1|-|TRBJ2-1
CSGAGEAGWDEQFF
TGCAGCGGGGCGGGGGAAGCGGGATGGGACGAGCAGTTCTTC
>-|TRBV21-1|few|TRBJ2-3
CASKQGRNTQYF
TGTGCCAGCAAGCAAGGCAGGAATACGCAGTATTTT
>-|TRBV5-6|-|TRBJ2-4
CASKPRLAKNIQYF
TGTGCCAGTAAACCAAGACTAGCCAAAAACATTCAGTACTTC
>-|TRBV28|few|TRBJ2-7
CGIYEQYF
TGTGGCATCTACGAGCAGTACTTC
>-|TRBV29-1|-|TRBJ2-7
CSVGQVAYEQYF
TGCAGCGTTGGACAGGTAGCCTACGAGCAGTACTTC
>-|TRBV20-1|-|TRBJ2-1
CSASYETGGYNEQFF
TGCAGTGCTAGCTACGAGACAGGCGGTTACAATGAGCAGTTCTTC
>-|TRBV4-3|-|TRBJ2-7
CASSPSRAGLSYEQYF
TGCGCCAGCAGCCCCTCCCGAGCAGGGCTCTCCTACGAGCAGTACTTC
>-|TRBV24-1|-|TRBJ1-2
CATSDPYSGYTF
TGTGCCACCAGTGACCCTTATAGTGGCTACACCTTC
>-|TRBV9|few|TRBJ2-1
CASSVGDTGYNEQFF
TGTGCCAGCAGCGTAGGGGACACGGGTTACAATGAGCAGTTCTTC
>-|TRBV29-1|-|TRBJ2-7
CSVGAPQAYEQYF
TGCAGCGTTGGAGCACCCCAGGCCTACGAGCAGTACTTC
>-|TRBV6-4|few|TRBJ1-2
CASTAWGTWGYTF
TGTGCCAGCACCGCCTGGGGGACCTGGGGTTACACCTTC
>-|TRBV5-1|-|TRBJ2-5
CASSLRLSEGIQETQYF
TGCGCCAGCAGCTTGCGGCTAAGCGAAGGGATTCAAGAGACCCAGTACTTC
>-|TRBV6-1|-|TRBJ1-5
CASSGNQVGGQPQHF
TGTGCCAGCAGTGGAAACCAGGTGGGCGGTCAGCCCCAGCATTTT
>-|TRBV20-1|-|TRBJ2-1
CSALIGGWEQFF
TGCAGTGCTCTAATCGGGGGTTGGGAGCAGTTCTTC
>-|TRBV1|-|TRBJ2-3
CTSSQECGGGFSTDTQYF
TGCACCAGCAGCCAAGAATGTGGCGGGGGGTTCTCCACAGATACGCAGTATTTT
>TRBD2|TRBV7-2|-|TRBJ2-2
CASSLGGGANTGELFF
TGTGCCAGCAGCTTAGGGGGGGGAGCGAACACCGGGGAGCTGTTTTTT
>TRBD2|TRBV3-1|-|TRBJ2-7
CASSQPGGPYEQYF
TGTGCCAGCAGCCAGCCGGGAGGACCCTACGAGCAGTACTTC
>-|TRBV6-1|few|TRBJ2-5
CASSLMRVETQYF
TGTGCCAGCAGTTTGATGAGGGTGGAGACCCAGTACTTC
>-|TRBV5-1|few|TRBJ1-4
CASRQVNEKLFF
TGCGCCAGCAGACAAGTTAATGAAAAACTGTTTTTT
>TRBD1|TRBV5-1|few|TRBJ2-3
CASRGGQVTDTQYF
TGCGCCAGCAGAGGGGGACAGGTCACAGATACGCAGTATTTT
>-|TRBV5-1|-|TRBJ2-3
CASSLTASGTDTQYF
TGCGCCAGCAGCTTGACGGCTAGCGGCACAGATACGCAGTATTTT
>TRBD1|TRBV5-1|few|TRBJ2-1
CASRRATGENEQFF
TGCGCCAGCAGGAGGGCGACAGGGGAGAATGAGCAGTTCTTC
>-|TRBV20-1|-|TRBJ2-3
CSARAADTDTQYF
TGCAGTGCTAGAGCAGCGGATACAGATACGCAGTATTTT
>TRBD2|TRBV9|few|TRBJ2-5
CASSVGLAGGQSVTETQYF
TGTGCCAGCAGCGTCGGACTAGCGGGGGGGCAATCGGTTACGGAGACCCAGTACTTC
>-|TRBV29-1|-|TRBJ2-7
CSARELGAYEQYF
TGCAGCGCCCGGGAGCTAGGCGCCTACGAGCAGTACTTC
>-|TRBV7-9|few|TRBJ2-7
CASSLDPAWEQYF
TGTGCCAGCAGCTTAGACCCCGCCTGGGAGCAGTACTTC
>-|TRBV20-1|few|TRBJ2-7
CSASSQADTVSYEQYF
TGCAGTGCTAGCTCCCAGGCAGACACCGTTTCCTACGAGCAGTACTTC
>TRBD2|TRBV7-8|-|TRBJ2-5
CASSSPSGETQYF
TGTGCCAGCAGCTCCCCTAGCGGGGAGACCCAGTACTTC
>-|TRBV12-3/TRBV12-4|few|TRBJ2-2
CASSEQGGELFF
TGTGCCAGCAGTGAACAGGGCGGGGAGCTGTTTTTT
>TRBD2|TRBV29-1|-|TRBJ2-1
CSVGTSTNEQFF
TGCAGCGTTGGGACTAGCACGAATGAGCAGTTCTTC
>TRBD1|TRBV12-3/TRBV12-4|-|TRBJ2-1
CASGRGTGSSNEQFF
TGTGCCAGCGGTCGGGGGACAGGGAGTAGCAATGAGCAGTTCTTC
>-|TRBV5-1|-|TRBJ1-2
CASSLLWTQYGYTF
TGCGCCAGCAGCCTCCTTTGGACACAGTATGGCTACACCTTC
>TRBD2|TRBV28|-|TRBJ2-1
CASSLAVSTSGRTDEQFF
TGTGCCAGCAGTTTAGCAGTTTCGACTAGCGGGAGGACCGATGAGCAGTTCTTC
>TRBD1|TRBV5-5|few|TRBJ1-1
CASSLVQGAGTEAFF
TGTGCCAGCAGCTTGGTCCAGGGGGCAGGCACTGAAGCTTTCTTT
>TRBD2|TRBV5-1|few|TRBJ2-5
CASRTRLAGDQETQYF
TGCGCCAGCAGAACTAGACTAGCGGGAGACCAAGAGACCCAGTACTTC
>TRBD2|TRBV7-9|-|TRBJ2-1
CASSQSWLMTSGNNEQFF
TGTGCCAGCAGCCAGAGCTGGCTGATGACTAGCGGCAACAATGAGCAGTTCTTC
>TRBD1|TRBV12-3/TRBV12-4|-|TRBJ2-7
CASSYSQGSDEQYF
TGTGCCAGCAGCTACTCACAGGGGTCTGACGAGCAGTACTTC